The subject of this entry is one TCR beta chain. Seattle enrolled patients during active infection and tracked them longitudinally. The sample comes from a study of blood T cell repertoires in COVID-19. Study-level information: Specimens from acute and convalescent COVID-19 originated in the United States, Italy and Spain. PBMCs, B-cell-depleted T cells, or T cells were the source of the cDNA or gDNA that made up the material.

Per the study methods: Cell counts per sample came from amplifying reference gene primers. Only in-frame clones appear in the TCRdb table, and some are missing; sequencing was by immunoSEQ multiplex PCR. V, J and clone size were drawn from that table, and D and trimming were deduced from the DNA. Of roughly 480,000 clones detected, roughly nine tenths appear once; the ten largest clones hold roughly 1%. With 2 bases clipped from V and 4 bases from J, the junction kept 8 bases outside the gene matches. The germline CDR1 and CDR2 sequences are MRHNA and SNTAGT. The CDR3 spans 16 residues. The sample comprised peripheral blood. The receptor was derived from a man between 18 and 35 years old with COVID-19, enrolled during active disease. This chain links TRBV6-4 with TRBJ2-1, with TRBD2 matching 7 bases. The CDR3 spells CASSDRALAPYNEQFF. The CDR3 DNA follows: TGTGCCAGCAGTGACCGGGCACTAGCGCCATACAATGAGCAGTTCTTC.